Listed here are 7 T cell receptor beta chains from one sample, sequenced in a study of shared clonotypes between healthy human individuals. Data came from immunoSEQ multiplex PCR; TCRdb stores just in-frame clones and leaves some out. The sample holds about 110,000 clones; 68% are singletons and the top ten take around 24%. Sequenced material: memory CD8+ T cells sorted from blood. Sample subset: CD45RO+ cells pooled with CCR7-negative TemRA cells. The source of these receptors is a woman between 25 and 40 years old in good health.

The chain employs TRBV19 and TRBJ1-1; no clear D gene. Trimming took 3 bases from V and 2 from J, leaving 13 bases between them. The CDR3 extends over 15 amino acids. Germline assignment: CDR1 LNHDA and CDR2 SQIVND (reference sequence). CDR3 bases: TGTGCCAGTAGTATGTTTCCCCATAGCAACACTGAAGCTTTCTTT. This sequence encodes CASSMFPHSNTEAFF.

There are many counts of this clone. The V gene is TRBV9, the J gene TRBJ2-4; 7 bases align to TRBD2. The CDR3 consists of 14 residues. Germline trimming cut 0 bases from V and 8 bases from J; bases unmatched to any gene: 5. Per germline, CDR1 SGDLS and CDR2 YYNGEE. DNA of the CDR3: TGTGCCAGCAGCGTAGGTGGCGGGAGTGACATTCAGTACTTC. Translated, it gives CASSVGGGSDIQYF.

This clone was found many times. The chain combines TRBV7-6 with TRBJ1-2; no clear D gene. The CDR3 length is 12 residues. CDR1 is SGHVS, CDR2 FNYEAQ, per germline. V lost 1 base and J lost 1, with 1 base in between. The CDR3 region is CASSLDNYGYTF. The CDR3 DNA sequence: TGTGCCAGCAGCTTAGATAACTATGGCTACACCTTC.

The CDR3 DNA is TGTGCCAGCAGCTTAGCTCCCACGGGCGAGCAGTACTTC. It specifies CASSLAPTGEQYF. V gene TRBV13 combines with J gene TRBJ2-7; D gene ambiguous. The CDR3 runs to 13 residues. Trimming cost V 1 base and J 6 bases, with 10 bases left between them. Germline CDR1 PRHDT, CDR2 FYEKMQ (reference sequence).

The V and J genes are TRBV10-3 and TRBJ2-1, with D perhaps assigned TRBD1 or TRBD2 (6 bases each). Germline V gene lookup returns CDR1 ENHRY and CDR2 SYGVKD. V lost 6 bases to trimming and J lost 6 bases, with 12 bases between them. The CDR3 consists of 13 residues. The CDR3 coding sequence is TGTGCCATCAGGTACAGGGACTCCAATGAGCAGTTCTTC. It translates to CAIRYRDSNEQFF.

V usage is TRBV10-3 and J usage is TRBJ1-5; the D is unclear. V was trimmed by 10 bases and J by 3 bases, leaving 10 bases between them. The length of the CDR3 is 12 residues. The germline V gene encodes CDR1 ENHRY and CDR2 SYGVKD. The CDR3 nucleotides read TGTGCCACGCGGGGAGACAATCAGCCCCAGCATTTT. It is translated as CATRGDNQPQHF.

V is TRBV21-1 and J is TRBJ2-1; TRBD1 is taken as the D call from the table, unchecked against the DNA. TRBV21-1 is flagged as a pseudogene. CDR3 size: 16 residues. CDR3 region: CASSKAPGTGPTTRLF. CDR3 DNA: TGTGCCAGCAGCAAAGCCCCCGGGACAGGTCCAACCACCCGGCTCTTC.